These 18 T cell receptor beta chains originate from one sample sequenced in a study of CD8+CD57+ T cells in acquired aplastic anemia. Patients selected for sequencing had displayed CD8+CD57+ cell expansion by flow cytometry. The template for TCR beta VDJ and CDR3 sequence profiling was genomic DNA. TCRdb redid the calling of the reads with MiXCR, one entry per CDR3 protein. The sample lists 75,000 to 80,000 distinct CDR3 sequences, roughly 72% occurring once. The sequenced material came from sorted CD4+, CD8+, or CD8+CD57+ T cells (not recorded which) from PBMCs. All receptors derive from a human donor with aplastic anemia.

The V and J genes are TRBV11-1 and TRBJ2-1; the match to TRBD2 covers 8 bases. This CDR3 is built from 15 residues. J lost 2 bases, V lost 1 base, and 1 base had no gene match. The V gene's germline CDR1 is SGHAT and CDR2 FQDESV (reference sequence). In DNA, the CDR3 is TGTGCCAGCAGCTTAGATAGCGGGACCTACAATGAGCAGTTCTTC. Translation gives CASSLDSGTYNEQFF.

This clonotype was picked up a small number of times. V usage is TRBV11-2 and J usage is TRBJ1-3; D ambiguous. Germline V gene sequence: CDR1 SGHAT, CDR2 FQNNGV. The V gene lost 1 base and the J gene lost 4 bases, with 11 bases spanning the gap. This CDR3 spans 15 amino acids. CDR3: CASSLGEAGGNTIYF. The CDR3 nucleotides read TGTGCCAGCAGCTTAGGAGAGGCGGGGGGAAACACCATATATTTT.

The chain has TRBV10-3 and TRBJ2-7, with 10 bases lining up with TRBD1. CDR1 is ENHRY, CDR2 SYGVKD, per germline. This CDR3 has 16 amino acids. With 4 bases clipped from V and 4 bases from J, the junction kept 10 bases outside the gene matches. CDR3 sequence (DNA): TGTGCCATCAGTGGGGGACAGGGGATTGGGCCTTACGAGCAGTACTTC. Its protein product is CAISGGQGIGPYEQYF.

The chain combines TRBV5-6 with TRBJ1-2; the D is unclear. V lost 5 bases and J 5 bases, leaving 16 bases between the germline ends. This CDR3 contains 14 residues. Germline V gene sequence: CDR1 SGHDT, CDR2 YYEEEE. The CDR3 is CASRHTFQEYGYTF. The CDR3 bases are TGTGCCAGCAGACACACATTTCAGGAATATGGCTACACCTTC.

The rearrangement joins TRBV9 to TRBJ2-1; D possibly corresponds to TRBD1 (5 bases). The CDR3 is 15 residues long. Germline values: CDR1 SGDLS, CDR2 YYNGEE. V was trimmed by 0 bases and J by 1 base, leaving 8 bases between them. The CDR3 loop is CASSVVRDSYNEQFF. The DNA of the CDR3 is TGTGCCAGCAGCGTAGTCAGGGATTCCTACAATGAGCAGTTCTTC.

The table lists this clonotype with a count of one. V usage is TRBV10-3 and J usage is TRBJ2-1; a weak D match, TRBD1 (5 bases). Deletions cut 2 bases from V and 7 bases from J, with 12 bases between. Germline loops: CDR1 ENHRY, CDR2 SYGVKD. This CDR3 has 14 amino acids. The CDR3 DNA is TGTGCCATCAGTGAGGTTACAGGACAAAATGAGCAGTTCTTC. Protein product: CAISEVTGQNEQFF.

This clonotype was seen only a few times. The genes are TRBV2 and TRBJ1-2; D is unclear. Germline loops: CDR1 SNHLY, CDR2 FYNNEI. This CDR3 has 13 residues. V lost 6 bases and J lost 7, with 15 bases in between. In DNA form, the CDR3 reads TGTGCCAGCAGAGAGGACCGTAGCATTGGCTACACCTTC. Its protein product is CASREDRSIGYTF.

This chain joins TRBV19 and TRBJ1-5, with 8 bases identical to TRBD1. Per the germline V gene, CDR1 is LNHDA and CDR2 is SQIVND (reference sequence). With 1 base clipped from V and 11 bases from J, the junction kept 7 bases outside the gene matches. The CDR3 spans 14 residues. This CDR3 reads CASSIGTGSKAQHF. CDR3 bases: TGTGCCAGTAGTATAGGGACAGGGTCCAAAGCCCAGCATTTT.

CDR3 residues: CASSLVGTYTF. In DNA, the CDR3 is TGTGCCAGCAGCTTAGTGGGGACCTACACCTTC. This sequence joins TRBV7-9 and TRBJ1-2; D is possibly TRBD1 (5 bases). Trimming pared 1 base from V and 10 bases from J, leaving 7 bases between. CDR3 length: 11 residues. Germline V gives CDR1 SEHNR, CDR2 FQNEAQ (reference sequence).

J is TRBJ1-5 and V is TRBV12-3 or TRBV12-4; no reliable D call. The CDR3 contains 16 residues. Trimming left V 6 bases short and J 1 base short, with 16 bases between. CDR3 amino acids: CASSPGPQGSNQPQHF. The DNA for the CDR3 is TGTGCCAGCAGCCCCGGGCCTCAAGGGAGCAATCAGCCCCAGCATTTT.

The rearrangement uses TRBV10-2 and TRBJ2-7; D not resolved. Germline V CDR1 and CDR2: WSHSY, SAAADI. The CDR3 is made up of 11 amino acids. V was trimmed by 6 bases and J by 2 bases, leaving 5 bases between them. In DNA form, the CDR3 reads TGCGCCAGCAGATCGACCTACGAGCAGTACTTC. Translating it yields CASRSTYEQYF.

The DNA of the CDR3 is TGTGCCAGCAGCGTAGACCTAGCGGGAGTATGGACCGGGGAGCTGTTTTTT. Translated, it gives CASSVDLAGVWTGELFF. The chain joins TRBV9 to TRBJ2-2; 10 nucleotides align to TRBD2. CDR1 is SGDLS, CDR2 YYNGEE, per germline. This CDR3 spans 17 amino acids. V lost 0 bases to trimming and J lost 5 bases; unmatched junction nucleotides: 7.

This clonotype occurred once. This chain connects TRBV4-1 to TRBJ1-2, with unresolved D. Germline CDR1 MGHRA, CDR2 YSYEKL. The CDR3 loop spans 14 amino acids. The germline V and J ends were trimmed by 0 bases and 7 bases, with 12 bases remaining between them. CDR3 bases: TGCGCCAGCAGCCAAGAGGTATACGTGCGTGGCTACACCTTC. This translates into CASSQEVYVRGYTF.

This clonotype was picked up one time. The chain couples TRBV29-1 to TRBJ2-5, with D perhaps matching TRBD1 (5 bases). Germline values: CDR1 SQVTM, CDR2 ANQGSEA. The CDR3 loop spans 13 amino acids. The V and J ends lost 6 bases and 6 bases respectively, with 17 bases between them. The DNA for the CDR3 is TGCAGCGTGGCCCAGACAGTGGGGCAGACCCAGTACTTC. As protein: CSVAQTVGQTQYF. The full variable domain, with the rest looked up from reference TRBV29-1 and TRBJ2-5, is SAVISQKPSRDICQRGTSLTIQCQVDSQVTMMFWYRQQPGQSLTLIATANQGSEATYESGFVIDKFPISRPNLTFSTLTVSNMSPEDSSIYLCSVAQTVGQTQYFGPGTRLLVL.

The chain recombines TRBV25-1 with TRBJ2-1; perhaps TRBD2 as D (6 bases). Germline lookup yields CDR1 MGHDK and CDR2 SYGVNS. The CDR3 runs to 17 residues. The V end lost 0 bases, the J end lost 2 bases, and 14 bases lay between the germline ends. The CDR3 sequence: CASSEYGGEYPYNEQFF. The DNA for the CDR3 is TGTGCCAGCAGTGAATACGGGGGAGAATATCCCTACAATGAGCAGTTCTTC.

This clonotype occurred once. J is TRBJ1-1 and V is TRBV12-5; D is undetermined. CDR1 and CDR2 from the germline V gene are LGHNT and FRNRAP. V lost 7 bases, J lost 7 bases, and 10 bases lay in between. The CDR3 runs to 11 residues. The CDR3 DNA is TGTGCTAGTGTCCAGACCAATGAAGCTTTCTTT. Translating gives CASVQTNEAFF.

This clonotype was observed a handful of times. This chain links TRBV29-1 with TRBJ1-2; 11 nucleotides line up with TRBD1. The CDR3 spans 11 residues. The trim removed 4 bases at V and 8 bases at J, leaving 0 bases unmatched. Germline V gene lookup returns CDR1 SQVTM and CDR2 ANQGSEA. The CDR3 sequence: CSVGTGGGYTF. CDR3 nucleotide sequence: TGCAGCGTTGGGACAGGGGGCGGCTACACCTTC.

This chain joins TRBV29-1 and TRBJ1-2; a weak D match, TRBD1 (6 bases). The V and J ends lost 6 bases and 0 bases respectively, with 17 bases between them. Germline assignment: CDR1 SQVTM and CDR2 ANQGSEA. This CDR3 is built from 15 residues. For the CDR3, the DNA is TGCAGCGTCAACAGGGTTAAGGGGACTAACTATGGCTACACCTTC. Encoded protein: CSVNRVKGTNYGYTF.